The clone carrying this TCR beta chain came up many times. This CDR3 has 14 residues. Germline V gives CDR1 DFQATT, CDR2 SNEGSKA (reference sequence). V was shortened by 6 bases and J by 5 bases, with 18 bases between the two germline ends. An oligo carrying a UMI was ligated to the cDNA 3' end. The first PCR ran roughly 4 cycles with an equimolar RC1.1 and RC1.2 beta primer mix. A single record per CDR3 protein comes from TCRdb applying MiXCR to the UMI-ligation and nested PCR reads. In the table there are fewer than 40,000 distinct CDR3 sequences, 7.3% of which are singletons. The data were obtained in a study of quantifying T cell responses using KT2 cells. Study-level information: RNA was reverse transcribed with TCR alpha and beta constant-region primers.

The receptor comes from a human donor. V usage is TRBV20-1 and J usage is TRBJ2-3; D is perhaps TRBD2 (7 bases). Sequenced material: PBMCs spiked with cells of the T cell clone KT2. CDR3 sequence (DNA): TGCAGTGCAAAGGGGGGGAGTTATAGAGATACGCAGTATTTT. This sequence encodes CSAKGGSYRDTQYF.